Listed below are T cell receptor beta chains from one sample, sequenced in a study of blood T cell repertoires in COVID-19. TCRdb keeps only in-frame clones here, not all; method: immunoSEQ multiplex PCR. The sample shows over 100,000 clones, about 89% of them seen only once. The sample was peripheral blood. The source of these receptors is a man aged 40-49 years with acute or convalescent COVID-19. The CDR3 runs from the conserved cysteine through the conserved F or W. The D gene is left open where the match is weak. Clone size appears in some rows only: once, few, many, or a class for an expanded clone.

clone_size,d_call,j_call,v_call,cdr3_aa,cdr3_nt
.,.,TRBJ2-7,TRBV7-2,CASSFPSAGSYEQYF,TGTGCCAGCAGCTTCCCCTCCGCAGGCTCCTACGAGCAGTACTTC
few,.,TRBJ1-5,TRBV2,CASTQSNQPQHF,TGTGCCAGCACCCAGTCCAATCAGCCCCAGCATTTT
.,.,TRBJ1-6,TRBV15,CATSRVGGSNSPLHF,TGTGCCACCAGCAGAGTAGGAGGGTCCAATTCACCCCTCCACTTT
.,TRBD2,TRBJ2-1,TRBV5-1,CASSVAGGQNEQFF,TGCGCCAGCAGCGTGGCGGGAGGGCAAAACGAGCAGTTCTTC
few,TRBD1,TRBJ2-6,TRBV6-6,CASRPGQGAGANVLTF,TGTGCCAGCAGACCGGGACAGGGAGCTGGGGCCAACGTCCTGACTTTC
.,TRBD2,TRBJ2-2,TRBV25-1,CASSDAGLGPTGELFF,TGTGCCAGCAGTGACGCGGGACTAGGACCCACCGGGGAGCTGTTTTTT
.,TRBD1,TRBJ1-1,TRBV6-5,CASSYSVGQGTEAFF,TGTGCCAGCAGTTACTCGGTCGGACAGGGCACTGAAGCTTTCTTT
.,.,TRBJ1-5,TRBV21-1,CASSSIDRSLNQPQHF,TGTGCCAGCAGCTCGATCGACAGGTCGTTAAATCAGCCCCAGCATTTT
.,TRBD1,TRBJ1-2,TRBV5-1,CASTEHPTGGKGYTF,TGCGCCAGCACCGAGCATCCGACAGGGGGCAAGGGCTACACCTTC
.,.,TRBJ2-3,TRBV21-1,CASSNGGAGGGDTQYF,TGTGCCAGCAGCAACGGCGGAGCGGGGGGGGGAGATACGCAGTATTTT
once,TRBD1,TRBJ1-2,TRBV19,CASRQGLNGYTF,TGTGCCAGCCGACAGGGCCTAAATGGCTACACCTTC
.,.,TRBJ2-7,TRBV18,CASSPPTGSYEQYF,TGTGCCAGCTCACCACCTACAGGGAGCTACGAGCAGTACTTC
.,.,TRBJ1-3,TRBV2,CASSTFQGITGNTIYF,TGTGCCAGCAGTACATTCCAGGGGATTACTGGAAACACCATATATTTT
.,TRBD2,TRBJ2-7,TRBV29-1,CSVEEIIAGGITF,TGCAGCGTTGAAGAGATAATAGCGGGAGGGATTACTTTC
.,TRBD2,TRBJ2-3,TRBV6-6,CASSSQTSGIADTQYF,TGTGCCAGCAGTTCGCAGACTAGCGGGATCGCAGATACGCAGTATTTT
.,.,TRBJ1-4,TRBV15,CATSRSTDSGEKLFF,TGTGCCACCAGCAGATCGACGGACAGCGGAGAAAAACTGTTTTTT
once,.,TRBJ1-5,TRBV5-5,CASSPNPDRYPSNQPQHF,TGTGCCAGCAGCCCCAATCCTGACAGGTACCCAAGCAATCAGCCCCAGCATTTT
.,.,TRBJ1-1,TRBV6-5,CASSYRQGIVTEAFF,TGTGCCAGCAGTTACCGGCAGGGGATAGTCACTGAAGCTTTCTTT
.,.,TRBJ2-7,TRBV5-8,CASSLGQIYEQYF,TGTGCCAGCAGCTTAGGACAGATCTACGAGCAGTACTTC
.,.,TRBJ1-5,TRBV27,CASSSIGTVDQPQHF,TGTGCCAGCAGTTCCATCGGCACAGTAGATCAGCCCCAGCATTTT
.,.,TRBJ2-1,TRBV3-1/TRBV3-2,CASSQAASYNEQFF,TGTGCCAGCAGCCAAGCTGCGAGCTACAATGAGCAGTTCTTC
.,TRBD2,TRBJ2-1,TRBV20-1,CSASRGGNEQFF,TGCAGTGCTAGTCGCGGGGGCAATGAGCAGTTCTTC
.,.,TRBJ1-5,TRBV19,CASSSRQYNQPQHF,TGTGCCAGTAGTTCAAGACAGTACAATCAGCCCCAGCATTTT
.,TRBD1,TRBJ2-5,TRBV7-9,CASSLGGSGGGETQYF,TGTGCCAGCAGCTTAGGAGGTTCAGGGGGCGGGGAGACCCAGTACTTC
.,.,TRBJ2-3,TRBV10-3,CAISDLDTQYF,TGTGCCATCAGTGATCTGGATACGCAGTATTTT
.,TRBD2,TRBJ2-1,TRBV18,CASSTGRGTSDEQFF,TGTGCCAGCTCTACGGGTAGGGGAACTAGCGATGAGCAGTTCTTC
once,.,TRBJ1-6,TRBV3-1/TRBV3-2,CASSQFPGQRNSPLHF,TGTGCCAGCAGCCAATTCCCGGGACAACGAAATTCACCCCTCCACTTT
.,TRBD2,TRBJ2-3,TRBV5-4,CASSSGLAGDTDTQYF,TGTGCCAGCAGCTCCGGACTAGCGGGAGACACAGATACGCAGTATTTT
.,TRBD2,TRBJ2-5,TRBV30,CALTRTSGRGETQYF,TGTGCCCTCACCCGGACTAGCGGGAGAGGAGAGACCCAGTACTTC
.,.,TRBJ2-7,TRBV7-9,CASSGGPLVEQYF,TGTGCCAGCTCCGGCGGGCCACTAGTCGAGCAGTACTTC
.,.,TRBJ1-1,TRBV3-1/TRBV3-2,CASSQGRGTEAFF,TGTGCCAGCAGCCAGGGAAGGGGCACTGAAGCTTTCTTT
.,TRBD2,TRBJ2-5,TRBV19,CASGLATETQYF,TGTGCCAGTGGACTAGCGACGGAGACCCAGTACTTC
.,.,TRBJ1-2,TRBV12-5,CASGEDSGQNNYGYTF,TGTGCTAGTGGTGAGGATTCCGGACAGAATAATTATGGCTACACCTTC
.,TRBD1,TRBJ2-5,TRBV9,CASSVGTGPVLETQYF,TGTGCCAGCAGCGTAGGGACAGGCCCGGTCTTAGAGACCCAGTACTTC
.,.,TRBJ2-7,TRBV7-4,CASRTNRDNPYEQYF,TGTGCCAGCAGGACAAACCGGGACAACCCCTACGAGCAGTACTTC
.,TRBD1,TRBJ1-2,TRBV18,CASSPRTGLFNYGYTF,TGTGCCAGCTCCCCGAGGACAGGATTATTCAACTATGGCTACACCTTC
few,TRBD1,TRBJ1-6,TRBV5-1,CASSDRGNNSPLHF,TGCGCCAGCTCCGACAGGGGGAATAATTCACCCCTCCACTTT
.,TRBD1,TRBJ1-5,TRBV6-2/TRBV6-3,CASSQGQSLFNQPQHF,TGTGCCAGCAGTCAGGGACAGTCGCTCTTTAATCAGCCCCAGCATTTT
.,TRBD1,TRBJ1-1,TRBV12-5,CASGNKPGQGSEGTEAFF,TGTGCTAGTGGTAACAAACCGGGACAGGGGAGCGAGGGCACTGAAGCTTTCTTT
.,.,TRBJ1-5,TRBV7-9,CASSSSWDTSNQPQHF,TGTGCCAGCAGCTCCTCGTGGGACACCAGCAATCAGCCCCAGCATTTT
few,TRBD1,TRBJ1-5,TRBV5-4,CASSLDGDRDQPQHF,TGTGCCAGCAGCTTGGATGGGGACAGGGATCAGCCCCAGCATTTT
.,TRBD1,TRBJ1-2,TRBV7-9,CASSSKPTGDRNYGYTF,TGTGCCAGCAGCTCGAAGCCAACAGGGGATCGGAACTATGGCTACACCTTC
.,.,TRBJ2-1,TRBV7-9,CASRSPGLLVHNEQFF,TGTGCCAGCAGGTCCCCGGGACTGCTCGTACACAATGAGCAGTTCTTC
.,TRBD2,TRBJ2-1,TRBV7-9,CASSLVSSGSYEQFF,TGTGCCAGCAGCTTAGTGTCTAGCGGGAGCTATGAGCAGTTCTTC
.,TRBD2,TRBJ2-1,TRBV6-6,CASRVSGNSYNEQFF,TGTGCCAGCAGAGTTAGCGGGAACTCCTACAATGAGCAGTTCTTC
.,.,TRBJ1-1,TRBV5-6,CASSAGWNTEAFF,TGTGCCAGCAGCGCAGGGTGGAACACTGAAGCTTTCTTT
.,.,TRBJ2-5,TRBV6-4,CASSAYGSDGETQYF,TGTGCCAGCAGTGCCTACGGGTCTGACGGAGAGACCCAGTACTTC
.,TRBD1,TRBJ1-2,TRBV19,CASSPGQGASIYGYTF,TGTGCCAGTAGTCCCGGACAGGGGGCGTCAATCTATGGCTACACCTTC
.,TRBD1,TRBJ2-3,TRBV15,CATSRVGGQGYTDTQYF,TGTGCCACCAGCAGAGTGGGGGGACAGGGGTACACAGATACGCAGTATTTT
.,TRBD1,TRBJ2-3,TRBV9,CASSVGQGLADTQYF,TGTGCCAGCAGCGTGGGACAGGGCTTAGCAGATACGCAGTATTTT